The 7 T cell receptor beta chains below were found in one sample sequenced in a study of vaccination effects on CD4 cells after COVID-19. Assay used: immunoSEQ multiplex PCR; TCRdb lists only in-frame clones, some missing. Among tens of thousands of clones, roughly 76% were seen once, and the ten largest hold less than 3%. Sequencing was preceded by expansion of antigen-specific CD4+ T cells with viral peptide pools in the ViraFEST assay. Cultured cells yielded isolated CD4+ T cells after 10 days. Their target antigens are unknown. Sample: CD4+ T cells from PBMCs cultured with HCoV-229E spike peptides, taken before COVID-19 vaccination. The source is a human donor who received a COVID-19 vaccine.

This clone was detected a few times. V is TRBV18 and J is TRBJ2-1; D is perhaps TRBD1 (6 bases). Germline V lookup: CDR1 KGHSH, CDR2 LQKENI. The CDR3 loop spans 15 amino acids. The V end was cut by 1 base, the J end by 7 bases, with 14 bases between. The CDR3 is CASSPQGRGVNEQFF. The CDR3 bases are TGTGCCAGCTCACCACAGGGCAGGGGAGTGAATGAGCAGTTCTTC.

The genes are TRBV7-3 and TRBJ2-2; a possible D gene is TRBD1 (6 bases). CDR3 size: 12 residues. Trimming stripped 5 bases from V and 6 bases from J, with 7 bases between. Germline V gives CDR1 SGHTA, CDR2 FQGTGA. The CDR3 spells CASSRQAGELFF. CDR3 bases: TGTGCCAGCAGCAGACAGGCCGGGGAGCTGTTTTTT.

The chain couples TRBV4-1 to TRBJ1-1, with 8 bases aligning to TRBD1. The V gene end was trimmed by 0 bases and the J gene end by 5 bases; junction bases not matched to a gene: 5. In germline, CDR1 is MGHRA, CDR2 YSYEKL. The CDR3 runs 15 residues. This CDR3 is CASSQETGEATEAFF. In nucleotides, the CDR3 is TGCGCCAGCAGCCAAGAGACAGGGGAGGCGACTGAAGCTTTCTTT.

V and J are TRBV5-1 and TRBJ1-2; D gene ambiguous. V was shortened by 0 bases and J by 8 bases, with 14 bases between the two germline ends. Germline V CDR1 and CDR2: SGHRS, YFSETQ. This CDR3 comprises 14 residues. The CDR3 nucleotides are TGCGCCAGCAGCTTGGTTACGCTTTTGATCGGCTACACCTTC. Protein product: CASSLVTLLIGYTF.

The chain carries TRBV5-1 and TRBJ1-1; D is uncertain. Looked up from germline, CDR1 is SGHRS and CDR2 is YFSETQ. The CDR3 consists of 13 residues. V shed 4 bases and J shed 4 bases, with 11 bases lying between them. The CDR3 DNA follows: TGCGCCAGCAGCCAAGTAGGGATCACTGAAGCTTTCTTT. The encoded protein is CASSQVGITEAFF.

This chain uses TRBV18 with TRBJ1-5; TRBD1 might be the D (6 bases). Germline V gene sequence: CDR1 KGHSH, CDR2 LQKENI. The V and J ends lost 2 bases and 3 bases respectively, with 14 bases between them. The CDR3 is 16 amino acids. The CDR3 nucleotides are TGTGCCAGCTCACCAGCGGGGGGCGCCGCCAATCAGCCCCAGCATTTT. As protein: CASSPAGGAANQPQHF.

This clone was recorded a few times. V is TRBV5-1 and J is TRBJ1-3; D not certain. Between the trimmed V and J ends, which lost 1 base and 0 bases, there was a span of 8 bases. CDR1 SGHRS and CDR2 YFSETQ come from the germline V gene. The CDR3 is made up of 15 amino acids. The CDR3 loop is CASSLMVGSGNTIYF. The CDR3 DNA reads TGCGCCAGCAGCTTGATGGTAGGCTCTGGAAACACCATATATTTT.